Listed below are T cell receptor beta chains from one sample, sequenced in a study of blood T cell repertoires in COVID-19. The repertoire was sequenced with immunoSEQ multiplex PCR; TCRdb's copy has only in-frame clones and lacks some. The table lists about 15,000 clones, around 73% of them singletons. Sequencing was carried out using peripheral blood. The receptors derive from a human donor in a cohort sampled during active COVID-19. Both conserved end residues are part of each CDR3. The order of the fields is D gene, clone size, V gene, J gene, CDR3 protein, CDR3 DNA. The D gene is left open where the match is weak. Expanded clones get a size class; other rows say once, few or many, or leave the size out.

>TRBD1|-|TRBV7-9|TRBJ2-5
CASSFFDYRGSVETQYF
TGTGCCAGCAGCTTTTTCGACTACAGGGGATCCGTGGAGACCCAGTACTTC
>TRBD2|-|TRBV7-2|TRBJ2-4
CASSLVTSGSIQYF
TGTGCCAGCAGCTTAGTGACTAGCGGCAGTATTCAGTACTTC
>TRBD2|-|TRBV12-5|TRBJ2-5
CASGGLAGASGETQYF
TGTGCTAGTGGGGGACTAGCGGGGGCCTCAGGAGAGACCCAGTACTTC
>-|-|TRBV7-9|TRBJ2-7
CASSLDRYPYEQYF
TGTGCCAGCAGCCTAGACAGGTACCCCTACGAGCAGTACTTC
>-|few|TRBV6-5|TRBJ1-5
CATSREGSGNQPQHF
TGTGCCACCTCCCGGGAGGGTTCGGGCAATCAGCCCCAGCATTTT
>TRBD1|-|TRBV6-1|TRBJ2-1
CASSEVDRGVDNEQFF
TGTGCCAGCAGTGAAGTCGACAGGGGGGTGGACAATGAGCAGTTCTTC
>TRBD1|-|TRBV27|TRBJ2-1
CASSLSTTGGRNEQFF
TGTGCCAGCAGTTTGTCGACGACAGGGGGGCGGAATGAGCAGTTCTTC
>-|-|TRBV28|TRBJ1-5
CASSPRRGATNQPQHF
TGTGCCAGCAGCCCCCGACGGGGGGCCACCAATCAGCCCCAGCATTTT
>-|few|TRBV30|TRBJ1-2
CAWSVMFRAPGGYTF
TGTGCCTGGAGTGTTATGTTCCGCGCCCCGGGAGGCTACACCTTC
>TRBD1|-|TRBV5-1|TRBJ2-7
CASSWGQGGVYEQYF
TGCGCCAGCAGCTGGGGACAGGGAGGTGTCTACGAGCAGTACTTC
>TRBD1|-|TRBV2|TRBJ2-5
CASSHDRVKLETQYF
TGTGCCAGCAGTCATGACAGGGTAAAGCTAGAGACCCAGTACTTC
>-|-|TRBV11-2|TRBJ2-1
CASSLVLALNEQFF
TGTGCCAGCAGCTTAGTCCTAGCCCTCAATGAGCAGTTCTTC
>-|once|TRBV27|TRBJ1-1
CASSSTGSLIAFF
TGTGCCAGCAGTTCGACAGGAAGCCTGATAGCTTTCTTT
>TRBD1|-|TRBV25-1|TRBJ1-1
CASSDRPDRVGEAFF
TGTGCCAGCAGTGATCGCCCCGACAGGGTCGGTGAAGCTTTCTTT
>-|-|TRBV19|TRBJ2-1
CASSPRHSNNEQFF
TGTGCCAGTAGTCCGAGACACAGTAACAATGAGCAGTTCTTC
>TRBD2|-|TRBV7-3|TRBJ2-1
CASSLQGTSGRNEQFF
TGTGCCAGCAGCCTCCAGGGGACTAGCGGGAGGAATGAGCAGTTCTTC
>-|-|TRBV7-9|TRBJ2-3
CASSLAAADTQYF
TGTGCCAGCAGCTTAGCGGCGGCGGATACGCAGTATTTT
>-|-|TRBV6-5|TRBJ2-5
CASSSPAGVGETQYF
TGTGCCAGCAGTTCTCCAGCAGGGGTGGGAGAGACCCAGTACTTC
>-|-|TRBV24-1|TRBJ1-1
CATSDSNPRQPFGEAFF
TGTGCCACCAGTGATAGTAACCCCAGGCAGCCATTTGGTGAAGCTTTCTTT
>TRBD1|-|TRBV5-5|TRBJ2-7
CASSFGAGGLYEQYF
TGTGCCAGCAGCTTTGGGGCAGGGGGCCTTTACGAGCAGTACTTC
>-|few|TRBV5-1|TRBJ2-7
CASSQGSYEQYF
TGCGCCAGCAGCCAGGGCAGCTACGAGCAGTACTTC
>-|-|TRBV27|TRBJ1-2
CASRTQAANYGYTF
TGTGCCAGCAGGACCCAGGCAGCTAACTATGGCTACACCTTC
>-|-|TRBV3-1/TRBV3-2|TRBJ2-7
CASSQLEGRSEQYF
TGTGCCAGCAGCCAGTTGGAGGGCCGATCTGAGCAGTACTTC
>TRBD1|-|TRBV20-1|TRBJ1-4
CSASRDRGSTNEKLFF
TGCAGTGCTAGTAGGGACAGAGGCTCAACTAATGAAAAACTGTTTTTT
>-|-|TRBV29-1|TRBJ1-1
CSVVEQMNTEAFF
TGCAGCGTTGTTGAACAAATGAACACTGAAGCTTTCTTT
>-|few|TRBV7-2|TRBJ2-3
CASSLTTSDTQYF
TGTGCCAGCAGCTTGACAACGTCGGATACGCAGTATTTT
>-|-|TRBV9|TRBJ2-7
CASSVGEVGEQYF
TGTGCCAGCAGCGTAGGTGAGGTAGGCGAGCAGTACTTC
>TRBD1|-|TRBV6-5|TRBJ2-7
CASSRGRPYEQYF
TGTGCCAGCAGCAGGGGGCGACCCTACGAGCAGTACTTC
>TRBD2|few|TRBV6-5|TRBJ2-1
CASSYAGLAPGEQFF
TGTGCCAGCAGTTACGCAGGACTAGCCCCCGGGGAGCAGTTCTTC
>-|-|TRBV28|TRBJ1-1
CASSTGGASGTEAFF
TGTGCCAGCTCAACGGGGGGGGCCTCAGGGACTGAAGCTTTCTTT
>-|medium-sized|TRBV7-2|TRBJ1-2
CASSLEAGSNYGYTF
TGTGCCAGCAGCTTAGAGGCAGGTTCTAACTATGGCTACACCTTC
>TRBD1|-|TRBV7-8|TRBJ2-7
CASSFGTAYEQYF
TGTGCCAGCAGCTTCGGGACAGCCTACGAGCAGTACTTC
>TRBD2|-|TRBV7-9|TRBJ2-3
CASSWGTSGGRTDTQYF
TGTGCCAGCAGCTGGGGGACTAGCGGGGGCCGCACAGATACGCAGTATTTT
>TRBD2|-|TRBV2|TRBJ2-3
CASSGTSSRDTQYF
TGTGCCAGCAGTGGGACTAGTAGTCGGGATACGCAGTATTTT
>-|-|TRBV29-1|TRBJ1-2
CSVEEGARGYTF
TGCAGCGTTGAAGAGGGGGCTCGGGGCTACACCTTC
>-|medium-sized|TRBV27|TRBJ2-3
CASSLAPEGPDTQYF
TGTGCCAGCAGCTTGGCCCCTGAGGGCCCAGATACGCAGTATTTT
>-|-|TRBV13|TRBJ2-7
CASSPRDISYEQYF
TGTGCCAGCAGCCCCCGGGACATCTCCTACGAGCAGTACTTC
>TRBD1|few|TRBV29-1|TRBJ2-7
CSVGTGGTYEQYF
TGCAGCGTTGGGACAGGGGGGACCTACGAGCAGTACTTC
>-|few|TRBV6-1|TRBJ1-1
CASSEVNAMGEAFF
TGTGCCAGCAGTGAAGTTAATGCCATGGGCGAAGCTTTCTTT
>-|-|TRBV27|TRBJ1-1
CASSNHQGRNTEAFF
TGTGCCAGCAGTAACCATCAGGGGAGGAACACTGAAGCTTTCTTT
>-|-|TRBV9|TRBJ2-1
CASSVMVDSNEQFF
TGTGCCAGCAGCGTAATGGTGGACTCCAATGAGCAGTTCTTC
>TRBD1|-|TRBV2|TRBJ2-7
CASSYTGALTYEQYF
TGTGCCAGCAGTTATACAGGGGCGCTCACCTACGAGCAGTACTTC
>TRBD1|-|TRBV29-1|TRBJ2-5
CSANRGFETQYF
TGCAGCGCTAACAGGGGATTCGAGACCCAGTACTTC
>-|-|TRBV2|TRBJ2-7
CASTLPRGGDYEQYF
TGTGCCAGCACCCTCCCTCGGGGAGGCGACTACGAGCAGTACTTC
>-|once|TRBV9|TRBJ2-3
CASSPRVAEAQYF
TGTGCCAGCAGCCCTCGGGTAGCTGAAGCGCAGTATTTT
>TRBD1|-|TRBV27|TRBJ1-2
CASRTGHGYTF
TGTGCCAGCAGGACAGGGCATGGCTACACCTTC
>TRBD2|few|TRBV11-3|TRBJ2-1
CASSVTSGDYNEQFF
TGTGCCAGCAGCGTGACTAGCGGCGACTACAATGAGCAGTTCTTC
>-|few|TRBV5-1|TRBJ1-1
CASSLQVAGTEAFF
TGCGCCAGCAGCTTGCAGGTTGCAGGGACTGAAGCTTTCTTT
>TRBD2|-|TRBV10-1|TRBJ2-3
CASSESIAGGTDTQYF
TGCGCCAGCAGTGAGTCCATAGCGGGGGGCACAGATACGCAGTATTTT
>TRBD1|-|TRBV19|TRBJ1-1
CASSIGDRGNTEAFF
TGTGCCAGTAGTATTGGGGACAGGGGGAACACTGAAGCTTTCTTT
>-|few|TRBV10-1|TRBJ1-5
CATQVGLNQPQHF
TGCGCCACCCAGGTGGGCCTCAATCAGCCCCAGCATTTT
>TRBD1|-|TRBV7-9|TRBJ2-7
CASSPTPLTGGIAYEQYF
TGTGCCAGCAGCCCAACTCCTTTGACAGGGGGCATCGCCTACGAGCAGTACTTC
>TRBD1|-|TRBV28|TRBJ1-3
CASSYETGGVNTIYF
TGTGCCAGCAGTTATGAGACAGGGGGCGTAAACACCATATATTTT
>-|-|TRBV9|TRBJ2-2
CASSENYSPRGELFF
TGTGCCAGCAGCGAAAACTACTCCCCACGGGGGGAGCTGTTTTTT
>TRBD1|once|TRBV15|TRBJ2-7
CATRDRGYEQYF
TGTGCCACCCGGGACAGGGGGTACGAGCAGTACTTC
>-|-|TRBV27|TRBJ2-1
CASSPLASPGNEQFF
TGTGCCAGCAGCCCTCTAGCTTCGCCGGGGAATGAGCAGTTCTTC
>TRBD1|-|TRBV28|TRBJ2-7
CASTIRLTGEIEQYF
TGTGCCAGCACCATTAGGCTCACAGGGGAGATCGAGCAGTACTTC
>-|-|TRBV9|TRBJ2-2
CASSVLQGADTGELFF
TGTGCCAGCAGCGTTCTCCAGGGTGCGGACACCGGGGAGCTGTTTTTT
>-|-|TRBV10-1|TRBJ2-7
CASSENGYEQYF
TGCGCCAGCAGTGAGAACGGGTACGAGCAGTACTTC
>-|-|TRBV6-5|TRBJ2-1
CASTVTQISYNEQFF
TGTGCCAGCACCGTAACCCAGATCTCCTACAATGAGCAGTTCTTC